This TCR beta chain was recovered during a study of shared clonotypes between healthy human individuals. The ends were cut back, 7 bases at V and 7 bases at J, with 20 bases in the middle. This CDR3 is 14 amino acids long. Germline V gene sequence: CDR1 SGDLS, CDR2 YYNGEE. Repertoires were generated with immunoSEQ multiplex PCR, while TCRdb's copy carries only in-frame clones and drops some. The sample holds around 940,000 clones; less than 85% are singletons and the top ten take about 1.5%. This receptor was taken from a man between 18 and 35 years old in good health. The chain combines TRBV9 with TRBJ1-2; a weak D match, TRBD1 (6 bases). The sequencing sample was made of memory CD4+ T cells sorted from blood. Subset: CD45RA-negative fraction. The CDR3 region is CASAPGGQGGGYTF. CDR3 in DNA: TGTGCCAGCGCCCCTGGGGGGCAGGGTGGTGGCTACACCTTC.